The 3 T cell receptor beta chains below come from one sample, sequenced in a study of control samples from healthy donors and cancer patients. Some clones are missing from TCRdb's copy, which holds only in-frame ones; the method was immunoSEQ multiplex PCR. The table shows over 100,000 clones, with approximately 90% occurring only once. Specimen: blood. Receptors originate from a woman in her forties or fifties in good health.

Regarding this clone: The sample carries other DNA sequences with the same CDR3. This chain links TRBV5-1 with TRBJ1-1, with a weak D call TRBD1 (5 bases). V was cut by 2 bases and J by 1 base, with 12 bases left in between. This CDR3 contains 15 residues. Germline V lookup: CDR1 SGHRS, CDR2 YFSETQ. This chain's CDR3 is CASSLAGTGNTEAFF. The CDR3 DNA reads as TGCGCCAGCAGCTTAGCCGGGACTGGGAACACTGAAGCTTTCTTT.

This clone occurred a few times. This chain joins TRBV6-1 and TRBJ1-1; 7 bases align to TRBD1. The CDR3 extends over 18 amino acids. Germline assignment: CDR1 MNHNS and CDR2 SASEGT. V dropped 4 bases and J dropped 6; count of bases not matched to a gene: 20. CDR3 in DNA: TGTGCCAGCAGTGCCAGACACAGGGGCCGCGTAGGTGGGGCTGAAGCTTTCTTT. This codes for CASSARHRGRVGGAEAFF.

V is TRBV7-2 and J is TRBJ2-1; the match to TRBD1 covers 9 bases. Germline trimming cut 5 bases from V and 8 bases from J; bases unmatched to any gene: 4. Germline loops: CDR1 SGHTA, CDR2 FQGNSA. The CDR3 is made up of 13 amino acids. The CDR3 protein is CASSLQGADEQFF. CDR3 bases: TGTGCCAGCAGCCTACAGGGGGCTGATGAGCAGTTCTTC. Drawing the rest from reference TRBV7-2 and TRBJ2-1, the complete variable domain is GAGVSQSPSNKVTEKGKDVELRCDPISGHTALYWYRQSLGQGLEFLIYFQGNSAPDKSGLPSDRFSAERTGGSVSTLTIQRTQQEDSAVYLCASSLQGADEQFFGPGTRLTVL.